Listed here are 31 T cell receptor beta chains from one sample, sequenced in a study of OX40 agonist ivuxolimab in advanced cancers. The library was obtained by the immunoSEQ multiplex PCR assay. This immuneACCESS table, as held by TCRdb, lists in-frame sequences with V and J called but not all clones. Of the missing ones, under half trace to an unresolved V gene in checked studies; the others have no known cause. The sample records roughly 73,000 clones, just over 85% of which are singletons. Roughly 2.9% of the sample belongs to the ten largest clones. Source: CD4+ or CD8+ T cells sorted from blood, taken in a trial of the OX40 agonist ivuxolimab. These receptors originate from an adult with an advanced solid tumor such as melanoma, head and neck, liver or kidney cancer.

This clone appeared a single time. CDR3 DNA sequence: TGTGCCAGCACCGAAAGAGGACAGCCTCAAGAGACCCAGTACTTC. It translates to CASTERGQPQETQYF. This rearrangement joins TRBV28 to TRBJ2-5; tentative D call: TRBD1 (6 bases). Germline CDR1 and CDR2: MDHEN and SYDVKM. V was cut by 7 bases and J by 2 bases, with 17 bases left in between. CDR3 length: 15 residues.

The chain recombines TRBV5-1 with TRBJ1-5, with 10 bases fitting TRBD1. In germline, CDR1 is SGHRS, CDR2 YFSETQ. V was clipped by 4 bases and J by 4 bases; unmatched bases: 11. This CDR3 is 17 amino acids long. The CDR3 region has the DNA TGCGCCAGCAGCCTCGGGGACAGGGGCGGAGGGAATCAGCCCCAGCATTTT. It codes for CASSLGDRGGGNQPQHF. Together with reference TRBV5-1 and TRBJ1-5, the CDR3 gives the full variable domain: KAGVTQTPRYLIKTRGQQVTLSCSPISGHRSVSWYQQTPGQGLQFLFEYFSETQRNKGNFPGRFSGRQFSNSRSEMNVSTLELGDSALYLCASSLGDRGGGNQPQHFGDGTRLSIL.

The J gene is TRBJ1-1, the V gene TRBV18, with 8 bases identical to TRBD1. V dropped 6 bases and J dropped 1; count of bases not matched to a gene: 7. The CDR3 runs to 15 residues. Germline V CDR1 and CDR2: KGHSH, LQKENI. The CDR3 spells CASSRTGTGNTEAFF. The CDR3 region has the DNA TGTGCCAGCTCCCGGACAGGGACGGGGAACACTGAAGCTTTCTTT.

The chain couples TRBV5-1 to TRBJ2-3; TRBD2 agrees at 13 bases. The junction had 7 bases not matched to a gene; V was cut back by 0 bases and J by 6 bases. CDR3 length equals 17 residues. Germline lookup yields CDR1 SGHRS and CDR2 YFSETQ. The CDR3 DNA follows: TGCGCCAGCAGCTTGGGCCCCGGACTAGCGGGAGTGGATACGCAGTATTTT. Its protein is CASSLGPGLAGVDTQYF.

The V call is TRBV29-1, the J call TRBJ1-2; 10 bases map to TRBD1. This CDR3 has 13 residues. J gave up 8 bases and V 7 bases, and 10 bases lay outside the gene matches. Germline V gene sequence: CDR1 SQVTM, CDR2 ANQGSEA. CDR3 protein: CSATGTGVGGYTF. The DNA for the CDR3 is TGCAGCGCAACTGGGACAGGGGTTGGGGGCTACACCTTC.

V gene TRBV2 combines with J gene TRBJ2-2, with D possibly TRBD2 on 6 matching bases. Trimming pared 6 bases from V and 2 bases from J, leaving 10 bases between. CDR3 length equals 14 residues. Germline-derived CDR1 and CDR2 are SNHLY and FYNNEI. The chain's CDR3 is CASSPGTNTGELFF. CDR3 bases: TGTGCCAGCAGCCCCGGGACTAACACCGGGGAGCTGTTTTTT. The full variable domain, completed using reference TRBV2 and TRBJ2-2, is EPEVTQTPSHQVTQMGQEVILRCVPISNHLYFYWYRQILGQKVEFLVSFYNNEISEKSEIFDDQFSVERPDGSNFTLKIRSTKLEDSAMYFCASSPGTNTGELFFGEGSRLTVL.

The chain is built from TRBV7-9 and TRBJ2-7; the D call may be TRBD1 or TRBD2 (5 bases each). CDR1 and CDR2 from the germline V gene are SEHNR and FQNEAQ (reference sequence). Trimming stripped 1 base from V and 7 bases from J, with 11 bases between. The CDR3 extends over 13 amino acids. CDR3 sequence reads: CASSLGGNGEQYF. CDR3 nucleotides: TGTGCCAGCAGCTTAGGGGGGAACGGGGAGCAGTACTTC.

The genes are TRBV7-8 and TRBJ1-1; 7 bases align to TRBD1. CDR1 SGHVS and CDR2 FQNEAQ come from the germline V gene. This CDR3 region has 14 residues. With 5 bases clipped from V and 3 bases from J, the junction kept 6 bases outside the gene matches. The CDR3: CASSKTGRDTEAFF. CDR3 DNA sequence: TGTGCCAGCAGCAAGACAGGGAGGGACACTGAAGCTTTCTTT.

This clone was found a few times. The chain couples TRBV2 to TRBJ2-1; a possible D gene is TRBD2 (6 bases). V lost 3 bases and J 0 bases, leaving 12 bases between the germline ends. Germline V gene data show CDR1 as SNHLY and CDR2 as FYNNEI. The CDR3 runs 16 residues. CDR3 in DNA: TGTGCCAGCAGTGAGGGCGGGGCGAGCTCCTACAATGAGCAGTTCTTC. The encoded protein is CASSEGGASSYNEQFF. The complete variable domain, with remaining parts taken from reference TRBV2 and TRBJ2-1, reads EPEVTQTPSHQVTQMGQEVILRCVPISNHLYFYWYRQILGQKVEFLVSFYNNEISEKSEIFDDQFSVERPDGSNFTLKIRSTKLEDSAMYFCASSEGGASSYNEQFFGPGTRLTVL.

A single count supports this clone. V is TRBV2 and J is TRBJ2-5, with 8 nucleotides matching TRBD2. The CDR3 runs 16 residues. Trimming removed 6 bases from V and 2 bases from J; junction bases left unmatched: 11. Looked up from germline, CDR1 is SNHLY and CDR2 is FYNNEI. The CDR3 nucleotides are TGTGCCAGCAGGCCCATCGGAGCGGGGGCTCAAGAGACCCAGTACTTC. As protein: CASRPIGAGAQETQYF.

The chain combines TRBV5-1 with TRBJ2-7; D assignment may be TRBD1 or TRBD2 (5 bases each). Trimming stripped 6 bases from V and 7 bases from J, with 23 bases between. This CDR3 comprises 15 residues. CDR1 is SGHRS, CDR2 YFSETQ, per germline. Here the CDR3 DNA reads TGCGCCAGCAACCCAGGGTCGGGGACCCCAGGGGAGCAGTACTTC. It is translated as CASNPGSGTPGEQYF.

This chain links TRBV14 with TRBJ1-2; no firm D call. V gave up 1 base and J gave up 4 bases, with 16 bases separating them. The CDR3 covers 16 residues. The V gene's germline CDR1 is SGHDN and CDR2 FVKESK. CDR3 in amino acids: CASSQVPGRTIYGYTF. As DNA, the CDR3 is TGTGCCAGCAGCCAAGTCCCGGGGAGGACTATCTATGGCTACACCTTC.

This sequence joins TRBV19 and TRBJ2-2; no definite D call. V was cut by 0 bases and J by 5 bases, with 10 bases left in between. The CDR3 contains 15 residues. Germline V gives CDR1 LNHDA, CDR2 SQIVND (reference sequence). The CDR3 here is CASSIEGLGTGELFF. CDR3 nucleotide sequence: TGTGCCAGTAGTATAGAGGGGTTGGGTACCGGGGAGCTGTTTTTT.

This rearrangement joins TRBV18 to TRBJ1-1, with D maybe TRBD1 (5 bases). CDR1 KGHSH and CDR2 LQKENI come from the germline V gene. This CDR3 has 13 amino acids. V gave up 5 bases and J gave up 0 bases, with 7 bases separating them. CDR3 in DNA: TGTGCCAGCTCAGGGGCCTTGAACACTGAAGCTTTCTTT. Its translation: CASSGALNTEAFF. Drawing the rest from reference TRBV18 and TRBJ1-1, the complete variable domain is NAGVMQNPRHLVRRRGQEARLRCSPMKGHSHVYWYRQLPEEGLKFMVYLQKENIIDESGMPKERFSAEFPKEGPSILRIQQVVRGDSAAYFCASSGALNTEAFFGQGTRLTVV.

This chain connects TRBV5-1 to TRBJ2-3, with TRBD2 matching 11 bases. V lost 1 base, J lost 0 bases, and 4 bases stayed unmatched. Per the germline V gene, CDR1 is SGHRS and CDR2 is YFSETQ. The length of the CDR3 is 17 residues. CDR3 residues: CASSLRLAGTSTDTQYF. The CDR3 coding sequence is TGCGCCAGCAGCTTGCGACTAGCGGGAACTAGCACAGATACGCAGTATTTT.

This chain uses TRBV7-9 with TRBJ2-5, with 7 bases fitting TRBD2. CDR1 is SEHNR, CDR2 FQNEAQ, per germline (reference sequence). The CDR3 has 14 residues. J gave up 4 bases and V 5 bases, and 7 bases lay outside the gene matches. As DNA, the CDR3 is TGTGCCAGCAGCACCCGGACTAGAGGAGAGACCCAGTACTTC. This sequence encodes CASSTRTRGETQYF.

The chain uses TRBV2 and TRBJ1-5, with D possibly matching TRBD1 (5 bases). This CDR3 contains 15 residues. Germline assignment: CDR1 SNHLY and CDR2 FYNNEI. Deletions cut 6 bases from V and 2 bases from J, with 14 bases between. In nucleotides, the CDR3 is TGTGCCAGCAGAGCTCAGGGTGGTGGCAATCAGCCCCAGCATTTT. It is translated as CASRAQGGGNQPQHF.

This chain connects TRBV4-1 to TRBJ2-1, with 7 bases that match TRBD1. In germline, CDR1 is MGHRA, CDR2 YSYEKL. The junction had 8 bases not matched to a gene; V was cut back by 0 bases and J by 0 bases. The CDR3 covers 18 residues. CDR3 region: CASSQDRSDRSSYNEQFF. Written as DNA, the CDR3 is TGCGCCAGCAGCCAAGATCGCTCGGACAGGAGCTCCTACAATGAGCAGTTCTTC.

This CDR3 reads CASSSLGQDYYEQYF. CDR3 DNA sequence: TGTGCCAGCAGCTCCTTAGGACAAGACTACTACGAGCAGTACTTC. The chain combines TRBV11-2 with TRBJ2-7; TRBD1 or TRBD2 may be the D gene (5 bases each). V was pared by 4 bases and J by 3 bases, with 16 bases between. The CDR3 is made up of 15 amino acids. Germline lookup yields CDR1 SGHAT and CDR2 FQNNGV.

V usage is TRBV5-1 and J usage is TRBJ2-6; TRBD1 agrees at 7 bases. The V gene end was trimmed by 6 bases and the J gene end by 2 bases; junction bases not matched to a gene: 5. CDR3 length: 15 amino acids. Germline assignment: CDR1 SGHRS and CDR2 YFSETQ. The CDR3 DNA is TGCGCCAGCAAAAGGGGGCAAACTGGGGCCAACGTCCTGACTTTC. It codes for CASKRGQTGANVLTF.

This clone was found a few times. The chain combines TRBV25-1 with TRBJ1-1; D may be TRBD1 (6 bases). CDR1 is MGHDK and CDR2 is SYGVNS in the germline V gene. Trimming cost V 8 bases and J 1 base, with 11 bases left between them. The CDR3 is 13 residues long. This CDR3 is CASGRGANTEAFF. CDR3 nucleotide sequence: TGTGCCAGCGGACGGGGGGCGAACACTGAAGCTTTCTTT.

This chain connects TRBV19 to TRBJ1-5; 7 positions match TRBD1. The germline V gene has CDR1 LNHDA and CDR2 SQIVND (reference sequence). V was pared by 5 bases and J by 1 base, with 8 bases of the junction left unmatched. This CDR3 region has 16 residues. CDR3 in DNA: TGTGCCAGTAGTGAGGCAGGGGGTAGGAGCAATCAGCCCCAGCATTTT. Translation gives CASSEAGGRSNQPQHF.

This clone was found once. The chain has TRBV12-5 and TRBJ1-4, with a tentative D call TRBD1 (6 bases). Trimming shortened V by 1 base and J by 8 bases, and 20 bases separated the two germline ends. The CDR3 consists of 17 residues. Germline V gene sequence: CDR1 LGHNT, CDR2 FRNRAP. CDR3 protein: CASGLAGLQGIREKLFF. The CDR3 DNA reads as TGTGCTAGTGGTTTGGCCGGATTACAGGGAATAAGAGAAAAACTGTTTTTT.

The V gene is TRBV14, the J gene TRBJ1-6; 9 bases match TRBD1. There are 16 residues in the CDR3. CDR1 and CDR2 (germline): SGHDN, FVKESK. J was trimmed by 7 bases and V by 2 bases; bases with no gene match: 6. The CDR3 is CASSQYAGTGNSPLHF. The CDR3 DNA follows: TGTGCCAGCAGCCAATACGCCGGGACAGGGAATTCACCCCTCCACTTT.

The CDR3 sequence: CASSSGQANTEAFF. The CDR3 coding sequence is TGTGCCAGCAGCTCTGGACAGGCGAACACTGAAGCTTTCTTT. The V call is TRBV7-3, the J call TRBJ1-1; 7 bases align to TRBD1. V shed 4 bases, J shed 1 base, and the junction held 3 bases outside the gene matches. CDR3 length equals 14 residues. Germline CDR1 reads SGHTA; CDR2 reads FQGTGA.

Concerning this clone: In the same sample, other DNA sequences code for this CDR3. The V gene is TRBV10-3, the J gene TRBJ2-1; TRBD1 aligns across 7 bases. Germline V gene data show CDR1 as ENHRY and CDR2 as SYGVKD. Trimming cost V 5 bases and J 0 bases; bases outside gene matches: 1. The length of the CDR3 is 14 residues. The CDR3 DNA reads TGTGCCATCAGTCGGGACAGCTCCTACAATGAGCAGTTCTTC. Amino acid sequence: CAISRDSSYNEQFF.

The chain has TRBV11-2 and TRBJ1-2; tentatively, D is TRBD1 (6 bases). The length of the CDR3 is 13 residues. Germline assignment: CDR1 SGHAT and CDR2 FQNNGV. Trimming removed 5 bases from V and 4 bases from J, with 11 bases in between. CDR3 residues: CASSGRGFYGYTF. The DNA for the CDR3 is TGTGCCAGCAGCGGCAGGGGTTTCTATGGCTACACCTTC.

This sequence joins TRBV7-2 and TRBJ2-3, with TRBD2 matching over 7 bases. Germline values: CDR1 SGHTA, CDR2 FQGNSA. The J segment lost 4 bases and the V segment lost 7 bases, leaving 5 bases of the junction unmatched. The length of the CDR3 is 13 residues. The CDR3 spells CASNLRGADTQYF. CDR3 nucleotide sequence: TGTGCCAGCAACCTACGGGGGGCAGATACGCAGTATTTT. Together with reference TRBV7-2 and TRBJ2-3, the CDR3 gives the full variable domain: GAGVSQSPSNKVTEKGKDVELRCDPISGHTALYWYRQSLGQGLEFLIYFQGNSAPDKSGLPSDRFSAERTGGSVSTLTIQRTQQEDSAVYLCASNLRGADTQYFGPGTRLTVL.

The chain joins TRBV6-1 to TRBJ2-7; D is perhaps TRBD2 (5 bases). CDR3 length: 12 residues. Germline V gene data show CDR1 as MNHNS and CDR2 as SASEGT. Trimming pared 7 bases from V and 2 bases from J, leaving 9 bases between. The CDR3 sequence: CASTGKPYEQYF. CDR3 nucleotides: TGTGCCAGCACCGGGAAACCCTACGAGCAGTACTTC.

The chain employs TRBV4-1 and TRBJ2-5; unclear D gene. The CDR3 spans 13 residues. CDR1 MGHRA and CDR2 YSYEKL come from the germline V gene. Between the trimmed V and J ends, which lost 8 bases and 6 bases, there was a span of 16 bases. CDR3 sequence (DNA): TGCGCCAGCGCAGTGCCGTTGGGAAAGACCCAGTACTTC. Its translation is CASAVPLGKTQYF.

The chain joins TRBV5-4 to TRBJ2-7; TRBD2 matches at 12 bases. J was trimmed by 3 bases and V by 0 bases; bases with no gene match: 4. Germline lookup yields CDR1 SGHNT and CDR2 YYREEE (reference sequence). The CDR3 covers 16 residues. CDR3 region: CASSLGTSGTFYEQYF. CDR3 DNA: TGTGCCAGCAGCTTGGGGACTAGCGGGACTTTCTACGAGCAGTACTTC.